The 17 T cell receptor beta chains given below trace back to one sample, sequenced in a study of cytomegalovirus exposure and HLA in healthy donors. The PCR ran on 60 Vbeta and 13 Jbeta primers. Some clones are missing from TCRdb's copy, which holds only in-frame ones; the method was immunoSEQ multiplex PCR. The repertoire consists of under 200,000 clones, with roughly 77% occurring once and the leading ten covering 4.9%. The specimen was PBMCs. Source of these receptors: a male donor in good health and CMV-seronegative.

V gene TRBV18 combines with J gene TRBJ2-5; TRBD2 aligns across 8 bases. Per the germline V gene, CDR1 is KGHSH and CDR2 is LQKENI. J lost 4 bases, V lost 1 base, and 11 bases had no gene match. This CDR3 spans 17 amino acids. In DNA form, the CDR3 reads TGTGCCAGCTCACCACTCTCGGGAGGGCCGTTCGGAGAGACCCAGTACTTC. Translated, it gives CASSPLSGGPFGETQYF.

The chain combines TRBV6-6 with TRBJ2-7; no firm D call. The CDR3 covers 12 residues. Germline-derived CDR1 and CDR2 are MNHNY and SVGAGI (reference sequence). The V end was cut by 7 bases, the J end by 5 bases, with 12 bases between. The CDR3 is CASTGGPHEQYF. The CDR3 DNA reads TGTGCCAGCACTGGCGGCCCCCACGAGCAGTACTTC.

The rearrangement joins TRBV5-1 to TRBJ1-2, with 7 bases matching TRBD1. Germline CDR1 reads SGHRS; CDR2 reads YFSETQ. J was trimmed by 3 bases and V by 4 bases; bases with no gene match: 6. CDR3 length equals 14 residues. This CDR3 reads CASSATTGHYGYTF. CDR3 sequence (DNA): TGCGCCAGCAGCGCAACGACAGGGCACTATGGCTACACCTTC.

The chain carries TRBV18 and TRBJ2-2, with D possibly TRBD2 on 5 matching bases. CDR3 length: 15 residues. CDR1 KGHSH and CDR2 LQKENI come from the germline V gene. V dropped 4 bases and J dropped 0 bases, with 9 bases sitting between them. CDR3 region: CASSLSGANTGELFF. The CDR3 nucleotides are TGTGCCAGCTCACTAAGCGGAGCGAACACCGGGGAGCTGTTTTTT.

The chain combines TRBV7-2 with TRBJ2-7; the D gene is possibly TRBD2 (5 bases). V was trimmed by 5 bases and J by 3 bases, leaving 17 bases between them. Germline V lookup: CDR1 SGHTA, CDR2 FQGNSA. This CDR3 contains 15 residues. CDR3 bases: TGTGCCAGCAGCCGGGGAGCCGGATGGAGCTACGAGCAGTACTTC. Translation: CASSRGAGWSYEQYF.

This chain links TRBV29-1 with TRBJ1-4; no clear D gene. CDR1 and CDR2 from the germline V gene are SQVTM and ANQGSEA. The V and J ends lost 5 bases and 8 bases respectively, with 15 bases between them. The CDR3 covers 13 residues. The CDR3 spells CSVWIYRGEKLFF. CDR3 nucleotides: TGCAGCGTTTGGATATACCGAGGGGAAAAACTGTTTTTT.

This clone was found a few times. The CDR3 reads CASSITQTSSPGMGEQFF. The CDR3, as DNA: TGTGCCAGCAGCATCACCCAAACTAGCTCACCGGGGATGGGTGAGCAGTTCTTC. V gene TRBV7-9 combines with J gene TRBJ2-1; D is possibly TRBD2 (6 bases). This CDR3 comprises 18 residues. Trimming took off 5 bases at V and 9 bases at J, with 29 bases between the two ends. From germline, CDR1 is SEHNR and CDR2 FQNEAQ (reference sequence).

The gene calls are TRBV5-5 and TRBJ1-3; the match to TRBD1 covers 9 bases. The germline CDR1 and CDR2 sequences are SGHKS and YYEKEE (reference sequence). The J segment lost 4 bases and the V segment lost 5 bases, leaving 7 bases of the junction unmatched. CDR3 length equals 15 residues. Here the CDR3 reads CASRPGTGTGNTIYF. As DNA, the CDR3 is TGTGCCAGCAGACCAGGGACAGGGACCGGAAACACCATATATTTT.

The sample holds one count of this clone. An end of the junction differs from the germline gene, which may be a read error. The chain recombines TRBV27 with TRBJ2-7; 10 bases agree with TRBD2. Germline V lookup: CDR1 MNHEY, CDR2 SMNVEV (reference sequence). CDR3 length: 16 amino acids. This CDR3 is CASSISSGGTLYGQYF. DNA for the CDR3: TGTGCCAGCAGTATCTCTAGCGGGGGAACATTGTACGGGCAGTACTTC.

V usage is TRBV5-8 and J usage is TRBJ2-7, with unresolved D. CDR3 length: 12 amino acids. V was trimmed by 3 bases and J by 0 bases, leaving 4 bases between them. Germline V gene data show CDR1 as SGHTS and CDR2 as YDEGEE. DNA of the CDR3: TGTGCCAGCAGCTCGAGCTCCTACGAGCAGTACTTC. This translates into CASSSSSYEQYF.

DNA of the CDR3: TGTGCCATCAGCCCCGGGACAGGGGCCTACGAGCAGTACTTC. It yields the protein CAISPGTGAYEQYF. The gene calls are TRBV10-3 and TRBJ2-7; TRBD1 matches 10 bases. J gave up 2 bases and V 6 bases, and 4 bases lay outside the gene matches. The CDR3 extends over 14 amino acids. The germline gives CDR1 ENHRY, CDR2 SYGVKD.

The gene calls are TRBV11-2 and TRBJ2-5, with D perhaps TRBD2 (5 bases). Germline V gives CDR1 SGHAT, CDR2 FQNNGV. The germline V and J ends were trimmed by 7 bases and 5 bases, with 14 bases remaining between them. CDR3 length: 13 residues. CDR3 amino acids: CASNLQGGETQYF. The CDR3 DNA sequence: TGTGCCAGCAACCTCCAAGGCGGGGAGACCCAGTACTTC.

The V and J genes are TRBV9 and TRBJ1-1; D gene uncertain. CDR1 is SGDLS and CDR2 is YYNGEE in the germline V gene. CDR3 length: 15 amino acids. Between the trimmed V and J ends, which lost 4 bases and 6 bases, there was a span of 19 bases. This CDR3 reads CASSPRAVQTSEAFF. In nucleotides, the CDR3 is TGTGCCAGCAGCCCACGAGCGGTACAGACCTCTGAAGCTTTCTTT.

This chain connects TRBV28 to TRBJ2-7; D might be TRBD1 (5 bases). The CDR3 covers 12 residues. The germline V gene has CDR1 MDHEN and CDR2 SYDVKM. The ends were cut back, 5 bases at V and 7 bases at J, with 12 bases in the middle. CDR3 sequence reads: CASSASGYEQYF. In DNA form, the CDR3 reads TGTGCCAGCAGTGCGTCAGGGTATGAGCAGTACTTC.

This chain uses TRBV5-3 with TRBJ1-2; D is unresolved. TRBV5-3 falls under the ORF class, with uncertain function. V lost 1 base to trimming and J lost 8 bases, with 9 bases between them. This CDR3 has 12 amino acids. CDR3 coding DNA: TGTGCCAGAAGCTTGAAGGGCGGGGGCTACACCTTC. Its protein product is CARSLKGGGYTF.

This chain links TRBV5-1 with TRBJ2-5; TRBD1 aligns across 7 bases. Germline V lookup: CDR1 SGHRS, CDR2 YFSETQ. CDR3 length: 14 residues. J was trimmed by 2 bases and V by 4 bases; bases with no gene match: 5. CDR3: CASSQEGQQETQYF. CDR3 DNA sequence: TGCGCCAGCAGCCAAGAGGGACAGCAAGAGACCCAGTACTTC.

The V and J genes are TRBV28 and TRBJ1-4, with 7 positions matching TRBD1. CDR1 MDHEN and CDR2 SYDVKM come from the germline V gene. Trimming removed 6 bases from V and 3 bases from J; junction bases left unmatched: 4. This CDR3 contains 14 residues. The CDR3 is CASSFGTANEKLFF. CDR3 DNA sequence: TGTGCCAGCAGCTTCGGGACAGCTAATGAAAAACTGTTTTTT.